This T cell receptor (beta chain) was captured in a study of somatic mutations in cytotoxic T cells in rheumatoid arthritis. Points on this clone: The antigen is not known.

Study-level findings and limits: Per patient, the largest CD8+ clone was found to exceed 20% of CD8+ cells in about an eighth of the roughly 65 cases. Expanded CD8+ clones had unknown antigen targets. CD8+ clonality rose with age in rheumatoid arthritis patients, unlike in healthy controls.

Repertoires were generated with immunoSEQ multiplex PCR, while TCRdb's copy carries only in-frame clones and drops some. The sample has 2,500 to 3,000 clones, around 63% seen once. CDR3 length: 15 residues. With 5 bases clipped from V and 6 bases from J, the junction kept 3 bases outside the gene matches. Per the germline V gene, CDR1 is SGHTA and CDR2 is FQGNSA. This chain joins TRBV7-2 and TRBJ2-2, with 13 positions matching TRBD2. The sequence came from a woman between 18 and 29 years old with rheumatoid arthritis. The sequencing sample was made of CD8+ T cells sorted from synovial fluid. This CDR3 reads CASSGLAGVAGELFF. The CDR3 nucleotides read TGTGCCAGCAGCGGACTAGCGGGAGTCGCCGGGGAGCTGTTTTTT.